Below are 8 T cell receptor beta chains sequenced from a single sample in a study of identical twins. From the 5' RACE reads, TCRdb called clonotypes with MiXCR, one entry per CDR3 protein. The data show 350,000 to 500,000 distinct CDR3 sequences, roughly 20% seen once. Sequenced sample: naive T cells sorted from blood. These TCRs come from a man aged 45-65 years in good health.

This clonotype occurred a few times. The chain recombines TRBV6-1 with TRBJ2-1; 13 bases line up with TRBD2. Germline V gene sequence: CDR1 MNHNS, CDR2 SASEGT. The V segment lost 11 bases and the J segment 3 bases; nucleotides outside the gene matches: 10. The CDR3 runs 16 residues. The CDR3 region is CAGHGTSGTYYNEQFF. As DNA, the CDR3 is TGTGCCGGTCATGGGACTAGCGGGACTTACTACAATGAGCAGTTCTTC.

The sample holds many counts of this clonotype. The chain carries TRBV20-1 and TRBJ1-2; D might be TRBD1 (5 bases). Germline V gene lookup returns CDR1 DFQATT and CDR2 SNEGSKA (reference sequence). V lost 4 bases to trimming and J lost 4 bases, with 7 bases between them. The CDR3 extends over 11 amino acids. The CDR3 region has the DNA TGCAGTGCTACGGGGCTCTATGGCTACACCTTC. This encodes CSATGLYGYTF.

The V call is TRBV9, the J call TRBJ2-7; no clear D. V gave up 4 bases and J gave up 3 bases, with 17 bases separating them. The CDR3 is 15 amino acids. The germline V gene encodes CDR1 SGDLS and CDR2 YYNGEE. CDR3 sequence: CASSPDVATNYEQYF. In DNA form, the CDR3 reads TGTGCCAGCAGCCCCGACGTCGCTACCAACTACGAGCAGTACTTC.

This clonotype was seen only a few times. The chain recombines TRBV7-6 with TRBJ2-1; D is unclear. Germline values: CDR1 SGHVS, CDR2 FNYEAQ. The CDR3 is 14 residues long. Deletions cut 3 bases from V and 7 bases from J, with 13 bases between. DNA for the CDR3: TGTGCCAGCAGCTTTAATAGCCTGGGTAATGAGCAGTTCTTC. Its protein is CASSFNSLGNEQFF.

This clonotype has a handful of counts. The CDR3 DNA reads as TGTGCCAGCAGTAATCACTACAATGAGCAGTTCTTC. This gives the protein CASSNHYNEQFF. The V call is TRBV12-3 or TRBV12-4, the J call TRBJ2-1, with D unclear. This CDR3 is built from 12 residues. V was cut by 5 bases and J by 3 bases, with 5 bases left in between.

DNA of the CDR3: TGTGCCAGCAGTCTACTGACCCGTCAGGGGGGGTCCAATGAGCAGTTCTTC. Amino acid sequence: CASSLLTRQGGSNEQFF. The chain links TRBV27 to TRBJ2-1; possibly TRBD1 or TRBD2 for D (7 bases each). The germline V and J ends were trimmed by 5 bases and 6 bases, with 23 bases remaining between them. The CDR3 length is 17 residues. From germline, CDR1 is MNHEY and CDR2 SMNVEV (reference sequence).

J is TRBJ2-7 and V is TRBV6-2 or TRBV6-3; 7 nucleotides line up with TRBD1. Looked up from germline, CDR1 is MNHEY and CDR2 is SVGEGT. V shed 5 bases and J 3 bases; nucleotides not matched to a gene: 10. CDR3 length equals 15 residues. The CDR3: CASSDRDSRLYEQYF. The CDR3 DNA reads as TGTGCCAGCAGTGACCGGGACAGTCGACTCTACGAGCAGTACTTC.

The chain combines TRBV3-1 with TRBJ1-6; D may be TRBD1 (5 bases). Trimming removed 10 bases from V and 2 bases from J, with 15 bases in between. CDR3 length: 15 residues. From germline, CDR1 is LGHDT and CDR2 YNNKEL (reference sequence). The CDR3 sequence: CAIRDGGAYNSPLHF. DNA of the CDR3: TGTGCCATCCGAGATGGAGGGGCCTATAATTCACCCCTCCACTTT.